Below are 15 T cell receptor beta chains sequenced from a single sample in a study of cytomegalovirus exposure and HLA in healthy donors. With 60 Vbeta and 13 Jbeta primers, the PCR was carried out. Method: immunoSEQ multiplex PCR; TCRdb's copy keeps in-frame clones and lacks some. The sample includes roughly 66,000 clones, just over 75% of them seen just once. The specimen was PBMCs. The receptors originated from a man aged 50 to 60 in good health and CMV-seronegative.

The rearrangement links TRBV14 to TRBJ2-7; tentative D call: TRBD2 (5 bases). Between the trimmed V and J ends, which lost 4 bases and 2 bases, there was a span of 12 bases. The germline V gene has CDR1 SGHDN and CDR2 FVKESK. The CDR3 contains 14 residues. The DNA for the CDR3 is TGTGCCAGCAGCCGAGGGAACGGTCCCTACGAGCAGTACTTC. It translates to CASSRGNGPYEQYF.

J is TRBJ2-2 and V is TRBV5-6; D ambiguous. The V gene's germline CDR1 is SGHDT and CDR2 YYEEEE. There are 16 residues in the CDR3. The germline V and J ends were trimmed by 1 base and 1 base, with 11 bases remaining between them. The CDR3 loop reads CASSLLGIVNTGELFF. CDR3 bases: TGTGCCAGCAGCTTGCTGGGCATAGTGAACACCGGGGAGCTGTTTTTT. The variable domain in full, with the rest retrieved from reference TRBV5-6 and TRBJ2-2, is DAGVTQSPTHLIKTRGQQVTLRCSPKSGHDTVSWYQQALGQGPQFIFQYYEEEERQRGNFPDRFSGHQFPNYSSELNVNALLLGDSALYLCASSLLGIVNTGELFFGEGSRLTVL.

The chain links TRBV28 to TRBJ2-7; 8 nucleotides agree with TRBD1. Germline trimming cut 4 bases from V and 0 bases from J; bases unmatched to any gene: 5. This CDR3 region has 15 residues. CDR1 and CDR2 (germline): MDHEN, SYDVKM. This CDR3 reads CASSYQGAASYEQYF. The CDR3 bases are TGTGCCAGCAGTTACCAGGGGGCGGCCTCCTACGAGCAGTACTTC.

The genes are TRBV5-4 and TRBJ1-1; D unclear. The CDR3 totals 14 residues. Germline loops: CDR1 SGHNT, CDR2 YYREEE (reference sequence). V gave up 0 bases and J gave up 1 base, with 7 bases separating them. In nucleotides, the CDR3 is TGTGCCAGCAGCTTGGAAAGCCGGAACACTGAAGCTTTCTTT. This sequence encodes CASSLESRNTEAFF.

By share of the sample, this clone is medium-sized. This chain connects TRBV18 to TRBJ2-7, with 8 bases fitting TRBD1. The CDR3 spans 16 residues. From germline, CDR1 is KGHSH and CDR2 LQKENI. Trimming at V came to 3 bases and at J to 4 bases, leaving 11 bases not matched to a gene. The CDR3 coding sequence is TGTGCCAGCTCACCTAGCCGAGGACAGGGTTATTACGAGCAGTACTTC. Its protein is CASSPSRGQGYYEQYF.

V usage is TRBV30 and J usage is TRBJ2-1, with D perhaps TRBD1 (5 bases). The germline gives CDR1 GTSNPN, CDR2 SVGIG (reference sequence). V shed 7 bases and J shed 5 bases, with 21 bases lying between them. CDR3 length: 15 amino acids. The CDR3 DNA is TGTGCCTCCTCTGGCTCAGGACACATGAACAATGAGCAGTTCTTC. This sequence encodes CASSGSGHMNNEQFF.

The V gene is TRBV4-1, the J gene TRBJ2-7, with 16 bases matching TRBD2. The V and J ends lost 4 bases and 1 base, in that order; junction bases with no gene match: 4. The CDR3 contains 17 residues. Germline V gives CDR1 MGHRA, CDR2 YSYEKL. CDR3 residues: CASSPGTSGGASYEQYF. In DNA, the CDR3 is TGCGCCAGCAGCCCGGGGACTAGCGGGGGGGCTTCCTACGAGCAGTACTTC.

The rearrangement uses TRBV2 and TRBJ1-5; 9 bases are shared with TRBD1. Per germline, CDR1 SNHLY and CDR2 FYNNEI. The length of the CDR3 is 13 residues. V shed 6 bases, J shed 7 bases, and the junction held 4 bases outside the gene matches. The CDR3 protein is CASRGTGWQPQHF. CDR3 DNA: TGTGCCAGCAGGGGGACAGGGTGGCAGCCCCAGCATTTT.

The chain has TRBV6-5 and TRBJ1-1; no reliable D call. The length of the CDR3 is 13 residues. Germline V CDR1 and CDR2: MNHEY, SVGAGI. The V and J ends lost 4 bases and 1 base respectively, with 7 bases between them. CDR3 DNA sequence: TGTGCCAGCAGTTTTTACGGGAACACTGAAGCTTTCTTT. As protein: CASSFYGNTEAFF.

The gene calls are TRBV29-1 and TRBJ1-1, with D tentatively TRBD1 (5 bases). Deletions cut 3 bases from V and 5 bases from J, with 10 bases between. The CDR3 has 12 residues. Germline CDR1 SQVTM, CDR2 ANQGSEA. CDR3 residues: CSVEPGETEAFF. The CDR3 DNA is TGCAGCGTTGAGCCGGGGGAGACTGAAGCTTTCTTT.

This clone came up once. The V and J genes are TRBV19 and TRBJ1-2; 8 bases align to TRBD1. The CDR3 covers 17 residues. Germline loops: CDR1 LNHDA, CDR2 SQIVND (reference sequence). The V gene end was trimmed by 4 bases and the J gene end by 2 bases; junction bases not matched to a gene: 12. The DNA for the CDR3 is TGTGCCAGTAGTAAACGTGCCGGGGGACAGGCCAACTATGGCTACACCTTC. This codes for CASSKRAGGQANYGYTF.

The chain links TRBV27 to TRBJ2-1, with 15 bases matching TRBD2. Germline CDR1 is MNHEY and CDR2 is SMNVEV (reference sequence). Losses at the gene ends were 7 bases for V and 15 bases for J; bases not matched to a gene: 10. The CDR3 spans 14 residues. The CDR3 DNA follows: TGTGCCAGCACCTCAGGACTAGCGGGGGGGCTTTGGTTCTTC. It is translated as CASTSGLAGGLWFF.

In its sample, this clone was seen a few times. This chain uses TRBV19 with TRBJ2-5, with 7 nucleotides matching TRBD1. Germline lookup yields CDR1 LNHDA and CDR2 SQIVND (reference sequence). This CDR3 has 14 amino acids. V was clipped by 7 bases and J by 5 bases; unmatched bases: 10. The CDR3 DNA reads TGTGCCAGTAAGACAGGGCGAGGAGTGGAGACCCAGTACTTC. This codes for CASKTGRGVETQYF.

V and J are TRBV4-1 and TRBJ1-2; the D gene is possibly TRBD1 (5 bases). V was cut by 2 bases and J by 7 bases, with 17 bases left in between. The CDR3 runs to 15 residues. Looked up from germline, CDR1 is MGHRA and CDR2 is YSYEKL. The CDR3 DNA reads TGCGCCAGCAGCCAAATTCCCTCAGGGTTAGGTGGCTACACCTTC. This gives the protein CASSQIPSGLGGYTF.

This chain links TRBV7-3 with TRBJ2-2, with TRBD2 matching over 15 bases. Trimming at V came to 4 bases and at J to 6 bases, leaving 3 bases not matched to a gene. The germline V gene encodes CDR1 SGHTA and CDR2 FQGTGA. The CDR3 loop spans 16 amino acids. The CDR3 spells CASSSGTSGGSGELFF. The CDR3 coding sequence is TGTGCCAGCAGCTCCGGGACTAGCGGGGGGTCCGGGGAGCTGTTTTTT.